Listed here is a single T cell receptor (beta chain). Antigen: not known. TCRdb used MiXCR to reprocess the RT-PCR reads, holding one entry per CDR3 protein. The sample contains about 580,000 distinct CDR3 sequences, roughly 15% of which appear only once. These data are taken from a study of response to subunit inactivated influenza vaccine. Trimming cost V 0 bases and J 10 bases, with 14 bases left between them. Germline V gene sequence: CDR1 SGHTA, CDR2 FQGNSA. The CDR3 consists of 14 residues. Points from the study as a whole: After each seasonal influenza vaccination, few new T cells are recruited, the authors suggested.

The chain carries TRBV7-2 and TRBJ2-3; possibly TRBD2 for D (5 bases). Sequencing was performed on PBMCs from blood, taken roughly 13 days after vaccination. This TCR was recovered from a man aged 45 to 65 who received an inactivated influenza vaccine. In DNA form, the CDR3 reads TGTGCCAGCAGCTTAGCGGGAGCTACCTCCCCGCAGTATTTT. Encoded protein: CASSLAGATSPQYF.